These 21 T cell receptor beta chains came from one sample sequenced in a study of cytomegalovirus exposure and HLA in healthy donors. The primer mix had 60 Vbeta and 13 Jbeta primers. The data were produced by immunoSEQ multiplex PCR, yet TCRdb's version contains in-frame clones alone and is incomplete. The table includes some 70,000 clones, around 68% detected once. The material sequenced was PBMCs. The receptors derive from a woman between 25 and 40 years old in good health and CMV-seronegative.

The V call is TRBV20-1, the J call TRBJ2-7, with 10 bases matching TRBD1. CDR1 is DFQATT, CDR2 SNEGSKA, per germline (reference sequence). With V trimmed by 5 bases and J by 6 bases, 1 base remained unmatched. The CDR3 is made up of 11 amino acids. The CDR3 DNA reads as TGCAGTGCTGGGGACAGGGGCGAGCAGTACTTC. Translated, it gives CSAGDRGEQYF.

This clone was counted a few times. The chain combines TRBV6-5 with TRBJ2-5, with unresolved D. The germline gives CDR1 MNHEY, CDR2 SVGAGI. The CDR3 runs 10 residues. V was pared by 9 bases and J by 8 bases, with 10 bases between. The CDR3 DNA follows: TGTGCCAGGATCATTGGCACCCAGTACTTC. Its protein is CARIIGTQYF.

The chain uses TRBV6-4 and TRBJ1-6; maybe TRBD1 (6 bases). The CDR3 is 15 residues long. Trimming stripped 2 bases from V and 6 bases from J, with 11 bases between. Germline CDR1 MRHNA, CDR2 SNTAGT. CDR3 sequence: CASSDNWTANSPLHF. The CDR3 DNA sequence: TGTGCCAGCAGTGACAATTGGACAGCTAATTCACCCCTCCACTTT.

This clone rates as large. The rearrangement joins TRBV4-1 to TRBJ2-7; 7 bases map to TRBD1. The CDR3 has 13 amino acids. Germline V lookup: CDR1 MGHRA, CDR2 YSYEKL. J was trimmed by 5 bases and V by 8 bases; bases with no gene match: 9. CDR3 residues: CASGKGGIHEQYF. CDR3 bases: TGCGCCAGCGGCAAAGGGGGCATCCACGAGCAGTACTTC.

The table lists this clone with a few counts. The chain couples TRBV27 to TRBJ2-2; D not certain. V lost 6 bases and J lost 2, with 4 bases in between. Germline CDR1 and CDR2: MNHEY and SMNVEV (reference sequence). The CDR3 sequence is 12 residues long. As DNA, the CDR3 is TGTGCCAGCAGCTCCAACACCGGGGAGCTGTTTTTT. Amino acid sequence: CASSSNTGELFF.

The chain couples TRBV29-1 to TRBJ1-5; no clear D. Germline V gene data show CDR1 as SQVTM and CDR2 as ANQGSEA. The CDR3 extends over 14 amino acids. V lost 6 bases, J lost 0 bases, and 12 bases lay in between. The CDR3, as DNA: TGCAGCGTCCGGGAGCCCCATAGCAATCAGCCCCAGCATTTT. Its translation: CSVREPHSNQPQHF. The complete variable domain, with remaining parts taken from reference TRBV29-1 and TRBJ1-5, reads SAVISQKPSRDICQRGTSLTIQCQVDSQVTMMFWYRQQPGQSLTLIATANQGSEATYESGFVIDKFPISRPNLTFSTLTVSNMSPEDSSIYLCSVREPHSNQPQHFGDGTRLSIL.

This clone ranks as medium-sized (0.01 to 0.1%). This chain connects TRBV6-1 to TRBJ2-1, with 13 bases matching TRBD2. The CDR3 length is 15 residues. In germline, CDR1 is MNHNS, CDR2 SASEGT. With V trimmed by 7 bases and J by 10 bases, 10 bases remained unmatched. The CDR3 here is CASTKLAGGPEEQFF. For the CDR3, the DNA is TGTGCCAGCACAAAACTAGCGGGGGGGCCGGAGGAGCAGTTCTTC.

CDR3 residues: CASRVGDSSSYEQYF. In DNA, the CDR3 is TGTGCCAGTAGGGTCGGAGACAGCAGCTCCTACGAGCAGTACTTC. This chain uses TRBV19 with TRBJ2-7, with D perhaps matching TRBD1 (5 bases). Trimming stripped 6 bases from V and 0 bases from J, with 15 bases between. From germline, CDR1 is LNHDA and CDR2 SQIVND (reference sequence). This CDR3 has 15 residues. Filled out from reference TRBV19 and TRBJ2-7, the complete variable domain reads DGGITQSPKYLFRKEGQNVTLSCEQNLNHDAMYWYRQDPGQGLRLIYYSQIVNDFQKGDIAEGYSVSREKKESFPLTVTSAQKNPTAFYLCASRVGDSSSYEQYFGPGTRLTVT.

J is TRBJ1-1 and V is TRBV11-3, with 7 bases matching TRBD1. Unmatched junction bases numbered 9, after V lost 4 bases and J lost 7 bases. Looked up from germline, CDR1 is SGHNT and CDR2 is YENEEA. The CDR3 consists of 14 residues. The CDR3 DNA is TGTGCCAGCAGCTCAACAGGGGTTGGGGGTGAAGCTTTCTTT. Protein product: CASSSTGVGGEAFF.

This clone was observed a few times. The chain couples TRBV28 to TRBJ2-3, with a tentative D call TRBD2 (5 bases). The CDR3 contains 13 residues. Germline lookup yields CDR1 MDHEN and CDR2 SYDVKM. Trimming removed 6 bases at V and 0 bases at J, with 7 bases between. The CDR3 nucleotides read TGTGCCAGCAGGAGGGCTAGCACAGATACGCAGTATTTT. It translates to CASRRASTDTQYF.

The chain has TRBV5-1 and TRBJ2-7; 10 bases line up with TRBD1. The CDR3 runs 14 residues. Germline loops: CDR1 SGHRS, CDR2 YFSETQ. V trimming: 0 bases; J trimming: 5 bases; junction bases outside the gene matches: 2. The CDR3 DNA follows: TGCGCCAGCAGCTTGGGGGGGACAGGGGACGAGCAGTACTTC. Encoded protein: CASSLGGTGDEQYF. The variable domain in full, completed from reference TRBV5-1 and TRBJ2-7, reads KAGVTQTPRYLIKTRGQQVTLSCSPISGHRSVSWYQQTPGQGLQFLFEYFSETQRNKGNFPGRFSGRQFSNSRSEMNVSTLELGDSALYLCASSLGGTGDEQYFGPGTRLTVT.

This chain uses TRBV4-1 with TRBJ2-5; maybe TRBD2 (6 bases). This CDR3 comprises 16 residues. V lost 4 bases and J lost 0, with 15 bases in between. The germline gives CDR1 MGHRA, CDR2 YSYEKL. The CDR3 loop reads CASSLTTGTDQETQYF. The CDR3 bases are TGCGCCAGCAGCCTAACAACCGGGACTGACCAAGAGACCCAGTACTTC.

There are a few counts of this clone. The chain has TRBV29-1 and TRBJ1-6; D gene unclear. The germline gives CDR1 SQVTM, CDR2 ANQGSEA. The CDR3 is 15 amino acids. V was clipped by 6 bases and J by 0 bases, with 12 bases between them. The CDR3 DNA reads as TGCAGCGTGGCAACGGAGAGCTCCTATAATTCACCCCTCCACTTT. It is translated as CSVATESSYNSPLHF.

This clone was seen only a few times. The V gene is TRBV25-1, the J gene TRBJ1-1, with D uncertain. CDR3 size: 13 residues. Between the trimmed V and J ends, which lost 7 bases and 5 bases, there was a span of 14 bases. Per germline, CDR1 MGHDK and CDR2 SYGVNS. This chain's CDR3 is CASNPPGGTEAFF. The DNA for the CDR3 is TGTGCCAGCAACCCGCCAGGAGGAACTGAAGCTTTCTTT.

This chain links TRBV7-3 with TRBJ2-2; 8 bases are a match to TRBD1. The V segment lost 5 bases and the J segment 1 base; nucleotides outside the gene matches: 3. Germline V gene lookup returns CDR1 SGHTA and CDR2 FQGTGA. The CDR3 is 15 residues long. DNA of the CDR3: TGTGCCAGCAGCCCGACAGGGGTGAACACCGGGGAGCTGTTTTTT. It specifies CASSPTGVNTGELFF.

There are a few counts of this clone. CDR3 sequence reads: CASSSRDSYNSPLHF. CDR3 DNA: TGTGCCAGCAGCTCGCGGGACAGTTATAATTCACCCCTCCACTTT. This chain links TRBV7-9 with TRBJ1-6; 7 bases are shared with TRBD1. Germline V gives CDR1 SEHNR, CDR2 FQNEAQ (reference sequence). The CDR3 is 15 residues long. V lost 4 bases and J lost 4; bases outside the gene matches: 4.

The chain has TRBV6-5 and TRBJ1-2, with D uncertain. The CDR3 has 14 residues. Trimming shortened V by 2 bases and J by 2 bases, and 9 bases separated the two germline ends. The germline CDR1 and CDR2 sequences are MNHEY and SVGAGI. The CDR3 bases are TGTGCCAGCAGTTACGCGGGAGGAAACTATGGCTACACCTTC. It translates to CASSYAGGNYGYTF.

V usage is TRBV7-6 and J usage is TRBJ2-7; TRBD2 agrees at 8 bases. CDR3 length equals 15 residues. The V segment lost 1 base and the J segment 3 bases; nucleotides outside the gene matches: 5. Germline assignment: CDR1 SGHVS and CDR2 FNYEAQ. As DNA, the CDR3 is TGTGCCAGCAGCTTAGTTACCGGGACTAGCTACGAGCAGTACTTC. As protein: CASSLVTGTSYEQYF.

V gene TRBV5-4 combines with J gene TRBJ2-1, with 12 bases identical to TRBD1. Germline CDR1 is SGHNT and CDR2 is YYREEE (reference sequence). V was pared by 3 bases and J by 10 bases, with 11 bases of the junction left unmatched. CDR3 length: 16 residues. The CDR3 DNA is TGTGCCAGCAGCTCAGCCGGGACAGGGGGCTCGACAGAGCAGTTCTTC. Translated, it gives CASSSAGTGGSTEQFF.

This clone was picked up many times. This chain connects TRBV6-1 to TRBJ2-3; 9 nucleotides line up with TRBD2. CDR1 is MNHNS and CDR2 is SASEGT in the germline V gene. The V and J ends lost 0 bases and 4 bases, in that order; junction bases with no gene match: 5. CDR3 length equals 16 residues. This chain's CDR3 is CASSEALAGGADTQYF. The DNA of the CDR3 is TGTGCCAGCAGTGAAGCGCTTGCGGGGGGGGCAGATACGCAGTATTTT.

The chain links TRBV4-1 to TRBJ2-2; 9 nucleotides match TRBD1. Germline trimming cut 6 bases from V and 7 bases from J; bases unmatched to any gene: 12. This CDR3 contains 16 residues. CDR1 and CDR2 from the germline V gene are MGHRA and YSYEKL. CDR3 in amino acids: CASRNPGQGRFGELFF. The CDR3 DNA sequence: TGCGCCAGCAGGAATCCGGGACAGGGAAGGTTCGGGGAGCTGTTTTTT.